The source of this T cell receptor beta chain is a study of blood T cell repertoires in COVID-19. Background on the study: PBMCs, B-cell-depleted T cells, or T cells were the source of the cDNA or gDNA that made up the material.

Original methodology: Nucleated cell counts were estimated from reference gene primer amplification. Generated by immunoSEQ multiplex PCR, the TCRdb table keeps only in-frame clones and is missing some. V, J and clone size derive from that table, while D and trimming were established from the DNA sequence. The sample contains hundreds of thousands of clones, 86% of which appear only once. Followed longitudinally, the Seattle patients had been enrolled during active infection. Germline V CDR1 and CDR2: LNHDA, SQIVND (reference sequence). The CDR3 is made up of 15 amino acids. V was clipped by 0 bases and J by 4 bases, with 12 bases between them.

The chain carries TRBV19 and TRBJ1-1; D ambiguous. The specimen sequenced was peripheral blood. The clonotype comes from a woman aged 55-69 years with COVID-19, enrolled during active disease. The CDR3, as DNA: TGTGCCAGTAGTATAGAGAAACAGTGGTTCACTGAAGCTTTCTTT. This gives the protein CASSIEKQWFTEAFF.